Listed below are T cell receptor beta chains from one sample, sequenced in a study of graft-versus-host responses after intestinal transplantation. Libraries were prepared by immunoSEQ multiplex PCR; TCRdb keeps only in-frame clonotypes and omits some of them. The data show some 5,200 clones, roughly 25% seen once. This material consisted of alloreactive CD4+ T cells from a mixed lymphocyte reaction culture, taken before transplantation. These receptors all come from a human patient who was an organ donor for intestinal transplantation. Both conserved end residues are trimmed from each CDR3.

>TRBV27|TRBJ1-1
ASSSTGGRTEAF
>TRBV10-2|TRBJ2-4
ASSERDSFQY
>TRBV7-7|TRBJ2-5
ASSAGTRVQETQY
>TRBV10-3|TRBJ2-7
AIRRETRDRGGEQY
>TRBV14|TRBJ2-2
ASSSDSLNTGELF
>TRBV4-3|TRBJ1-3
ASSHAAGGSGNTIY
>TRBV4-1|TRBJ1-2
ASSQPRGGGFYGYT
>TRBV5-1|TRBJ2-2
ASSLRLYTGELF
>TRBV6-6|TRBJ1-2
ASSRDRANYGYT
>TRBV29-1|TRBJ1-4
SVETAENEKLF
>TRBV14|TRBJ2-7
ASSLGFPSSYEQY
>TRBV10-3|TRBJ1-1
AISDLLRNTEAF
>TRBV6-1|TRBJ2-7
ASSFESGFYEQY
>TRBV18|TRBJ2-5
ASSPFDSDQETQY
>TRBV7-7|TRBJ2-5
ASSGGGAGETQY
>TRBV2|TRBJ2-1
ASSSGGNEQF
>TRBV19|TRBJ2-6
ASAATRGSGANVLT
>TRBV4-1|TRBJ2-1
ASSRTSASYNEQF
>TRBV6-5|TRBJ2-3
ASSYSGAKGGTQY
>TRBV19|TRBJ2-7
ATSISGRGHYEQY
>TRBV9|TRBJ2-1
ASSVGTVAYNEQF
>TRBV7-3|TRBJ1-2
ASSLGGGYT
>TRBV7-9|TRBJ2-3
ASSEGGLTSTDTQY
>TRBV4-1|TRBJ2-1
ASSMTGAPTLSYNEQF
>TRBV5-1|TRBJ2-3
ASSFLSRDFSRGTDTQY
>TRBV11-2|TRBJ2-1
ASSLRFTVQF
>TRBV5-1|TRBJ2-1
ASSWTSGTYNEQF
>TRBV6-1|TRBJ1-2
ASSRNYGYT
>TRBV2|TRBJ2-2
ASNFETGELF
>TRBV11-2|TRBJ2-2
ASSLRAITGELF
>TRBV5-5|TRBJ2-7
ASSQRRASGIYEQY
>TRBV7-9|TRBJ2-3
ASSLGAPKGLDTQY
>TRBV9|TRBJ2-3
ASRKTGTDTQY
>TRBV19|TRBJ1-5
ASSRDRAANQPQH
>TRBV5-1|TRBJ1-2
ASSLGQTYGYT
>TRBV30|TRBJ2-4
AWSDGLAGRSKNIQY
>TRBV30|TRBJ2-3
AWSFLGEGTDTQY
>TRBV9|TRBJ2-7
ASSFSGGSYEQY
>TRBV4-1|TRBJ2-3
ASSQRGQGSTDTQY
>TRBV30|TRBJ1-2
AWSLGRNYGYT
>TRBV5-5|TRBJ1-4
ASSLAGTGGLEKLF
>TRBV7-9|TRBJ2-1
ASSLRQINNEQF
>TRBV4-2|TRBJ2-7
ASSGRLAGVPYEQY
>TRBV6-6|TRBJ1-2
ASSLLRVGVLGYT
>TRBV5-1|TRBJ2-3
ASSFPGITTDTQY
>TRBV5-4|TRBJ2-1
ASSSSSSRREQF
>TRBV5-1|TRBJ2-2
ASRIVPGNTGELF